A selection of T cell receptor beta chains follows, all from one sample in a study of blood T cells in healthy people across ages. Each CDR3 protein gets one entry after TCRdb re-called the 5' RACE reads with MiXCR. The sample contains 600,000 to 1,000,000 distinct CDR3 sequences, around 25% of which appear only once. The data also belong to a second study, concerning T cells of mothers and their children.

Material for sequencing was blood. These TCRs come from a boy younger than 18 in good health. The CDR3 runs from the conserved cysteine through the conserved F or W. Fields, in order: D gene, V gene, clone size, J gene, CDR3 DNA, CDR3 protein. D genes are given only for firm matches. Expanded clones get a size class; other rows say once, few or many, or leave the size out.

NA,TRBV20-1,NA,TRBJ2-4,TGCAGTACCAGTCGGGTTCACCTTTTAGCCAAAAACATTCAGTACTTC,CSTSRVHLLAKNIQYF
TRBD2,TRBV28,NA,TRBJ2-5,TGTGCCAGCAGTCGGGACTCTGGGACTAGCGGGGAGACCCAGTACTTC,CASSRDSGTSGETQYF
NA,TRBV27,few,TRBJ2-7,TGTGCCAGCAGTTCCTCCGTTGAAGCCGAGCAGTACTTC,CASSSSVEAEQYF
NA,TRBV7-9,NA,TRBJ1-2,TGTGCCAGCAGCCCACCCCGGGGAGGCTACACCTTC,CASSPPRGGYTF
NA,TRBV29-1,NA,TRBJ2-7,TGCAGCGTTGAAGTGGCGAGCTCCTACGAGCAGTACTTC,CSVEVASSYEQYF
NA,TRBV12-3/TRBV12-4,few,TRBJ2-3,TGTGCCAGCTCAATGGGGGCGCGGGACGCAGATACGCAGTATTTT,CASSMGARDADTQYF
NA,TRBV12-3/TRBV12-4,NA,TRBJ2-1,TGTGCCAGCAGTCCGCGGGGGCTAGGAAGTGAGCAGTTCTTC,CASSPRGLGSEQFF
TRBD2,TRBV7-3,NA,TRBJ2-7,TGTGCCAGCAGCTTAACCGGGGGGAGCTTACCGCGCGAGCAGTACTTC,CASSLTGGSLPREQYF
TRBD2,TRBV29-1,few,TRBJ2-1,TGCAGCGTTTCTAGCGGAGGCTCCTACAATGAGCAGTTCTTC,CSVSSGGSYNEQFF
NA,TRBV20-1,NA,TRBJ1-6,TGCAGTGCTAGAGATGGGTGGGTCTCCTATAATTCACCCCTCCACTTT,CSARDGWVSYNSPLHF
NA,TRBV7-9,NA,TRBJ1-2,TGTGCCAGCAGCCCCTGGGCCTCCCCGAACTATGGCTACACCTTC,CASSPWASPNYGYTF
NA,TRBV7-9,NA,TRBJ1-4,TGTGCCAGCAGCTTCGGGGTTACTAATGAAAAACTGTTTTTT,CASSFGVTNEKLFF
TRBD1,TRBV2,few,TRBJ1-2,TGTGCCAGCAGGGATGGACAGGGTGTGGGCTATGGCTACACCTTC,CASRDGQGVGYGYTF
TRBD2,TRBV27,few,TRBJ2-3,TGTGCCAGCAGTTCCCTGACTAGCGGGGGCACAGATACGCAGTATTTT,CASSSLTSGGTDTQYF
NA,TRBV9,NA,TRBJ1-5,TGTGCCAGCAGCCGAGACACTCTCAATCAGCCCCAGCATTTT,CASSRDTLNQPQHF
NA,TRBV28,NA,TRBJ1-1,TGTGCCAGCAGTTTAGGGGGGGCGGGGGAGAACACTGAAGCTTTCTTT,CASSLGGAGENTEAFF
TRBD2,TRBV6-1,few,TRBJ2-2,TGTGCCAGCAGTGGACTAGCGGGGGGGCCCGGGGAGCTGTTTTTT,CASSGLAGGPGELFF
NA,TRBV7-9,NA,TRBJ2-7,TGTGCCAGCAGCCTGGCAGACTGGGGCGGGGAGCAGTACTTC,CASSLADWGGEQYF
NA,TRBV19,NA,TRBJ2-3,TGTGCCAGTAGTATTTTTATGAGCGGATCCACAGATACGCAGTATTTT,CASSIFMSGSTDTQYF
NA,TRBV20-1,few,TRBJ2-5,TGCAGTGCTAGAGTTTACGAAGAGACCCAGTACTTC,CSARVYEETQYF
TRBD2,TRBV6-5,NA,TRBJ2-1,TGTGCCAGCAGTCGCGGGAGAGAGGGGTACAATGAGCAGTTCTTC,CASSRGREGYNEQFF
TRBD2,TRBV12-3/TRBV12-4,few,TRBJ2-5,TGTGCCAGCACCTCGGGACTAGGACAAGAGACCCAGTACTTC,CASTSGLGQETQYF
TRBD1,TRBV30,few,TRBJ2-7,TGTGCCTGGAGTGCCTCGACAGGGTACGAGCAGTACTTC,CAWSASTGYEQYF
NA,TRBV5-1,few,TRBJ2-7,TGCGCCAGCAGTTTGGATCCGATGGGCCGCACCTACGAGCAGTACTTC,CASSLDPMGRTYEQYF
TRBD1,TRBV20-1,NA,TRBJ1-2,TGCAGTGCTAGAGAAGGGGGCGTTAACTATGGCTACACCTTC,CSAREGGVNYGYTF
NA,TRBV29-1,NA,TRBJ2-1,TGCAGCGTTGTGTACAGTAGCTCCTACAATGAGCAGTTCTTC,CSVVYSSSYNEQFF
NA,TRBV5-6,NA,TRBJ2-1,TGTGCCAGCAGCTTGGGCGGGATCAGTGAGCAGTTCTTC,CASSLGGISEQFF
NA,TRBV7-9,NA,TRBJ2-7,TGTGCCAGCAGCTTAGTTTGGGTGGAGCAGTACTTC,CASSLVWVEQYF
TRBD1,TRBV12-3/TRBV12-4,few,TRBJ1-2,TGTGCCAGCACGCTGCAGGGGGAACTCTATGGCTACACCTTC,CASTLQGELYGYTF
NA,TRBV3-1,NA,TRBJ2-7,TGTGCCAGCAGCCAAGCCGTCTACGAGCAGTACTTC,CASSQAVYEQYF
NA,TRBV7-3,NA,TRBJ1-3,TGTGCCAGCAGCCAAACTACAGGGCCCGGAAACACCATATATTTT,CASSQTTGPGNTIYF
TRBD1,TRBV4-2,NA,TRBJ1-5,TGTGCCAGCAGCCAAGAGGACAGGGTTGGACAGCCCCAGCATTTT,CASSQEDRVGQPQHF
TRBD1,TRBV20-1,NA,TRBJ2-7,TGCAGTGCTAACGCACCGGGACAGGGGGCCAACGAGCAGTACTTC,CSANAPGQGANEQYF
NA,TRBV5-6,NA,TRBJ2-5,TGTGCCAGCAGCCGGGAAGCGAGAACCCAAGAGACCCAGTACTTC,CASSREARTQETQYF
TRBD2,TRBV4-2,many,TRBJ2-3,TGTGCCAGCAGCCAAGAATGGGCTAGCGGGGGTGATACGCAGTATTTT,CASSQEWASGGDTQYF
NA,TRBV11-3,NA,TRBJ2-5,TGTGCCAGCAGCCCGAGGATGGGGGAGACCCAGTACTTC,CASSPRMGETQYF
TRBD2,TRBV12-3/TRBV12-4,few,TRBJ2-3,TGTGCCAGCAGTTTGCTAGCGGGGGACCCGACTAGCACAGATACGCAGTATTTT,CASSLLAGDPTSTDTQYF
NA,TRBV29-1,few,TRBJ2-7,TGCAGCGTTGAAGTGGGGGGGGCTGGATACGAGCAGTACTTC,CSVEVGGAGYEQYF